This TCR beta chain was sequenced during a study of cytomegalovirus exposure and HLA in healthy donors. Study at large: In an earlier analysis, 95 million to 140 million unique TCR beta sequences were found from about 179 million T cells. Overall study findings and caveats: Further analysis was carried out later, and it showed several of the most significant clusters appearing linked to common viral pathogens.

It was with 60 Vbeta and 13 Jbeta primers that the PCR ran. Clones were sequenced by immunoSEQ multiplex PCR, and TCRdb holds only the in-frame ones, with some missing. Of some 120,000 clones listed, under 85% are singletons. The length of the CDR3 is 14 residues. The V and J ends lost 3 bases and 4 bases respectively, with 10 bases between them. The germline CDR1 and CDR2 sequences are SEHNR and FQNEAQ (reference sequence). Note on this clone: Its specificity is unknown.

The chain employs TRBV7-9 and TRBJ1-5; D remains ambiguous. Source material: PBMCs. The receptor was derived from a woman aged 45-60 years in good health and CMV-seropositive. CDR3 sequence reads: CASSFTGGNQPQHF. CDR3 bases: TGTGCCAGCAGCTTTACTGGCGGGAATCAGCCCCAGCATTTT. The whole variable domain, remainder taken from reference TRBV7-9 and TRBJ1-5, is DTGVSQNPRHKITKRGQNVTFRCDPISEHNRLYWYRQTLGQGPEFLTYFQNEAQLEKSRLLSDRFSAERPKGSFSTLEIQRTEQGDSAMYLCASSFTGGNQPQHFGDGTRLSIL.